This note documents a single TCR beta chain sequence. The target of this receptor is not known. Per-base quality was not reported, and no clone a single base away is much larger than it. This entry is derived from a study of CD8+CD57+ T cells in acquired aplastic anemia (dated by TCRdb to about 2018). Study-level background: Extracted DNA from sorted CD4+ and CD8+ cells averaged about 2.9 ug, ranging from roughly 0.17 to 27.4 ug. CD8+CD57+ expansion was defined as a frequency above the mean frequency observed in healthy subjects. The paper as a whole reports these results and caveats: No significant difference in CD8+ Simpson's diversity was found between patients and healthy controls (P=0.060). Although 25 to 30 CD8+ CDR3 sequences were shared by patients and controls, these sequences appeared highly expressed in patients and within the immunodominant clones of patients.

The germline V gene supplies CDR1 SQVTM and CDR2 ANQGSEA. V ends up 6 bases short and J 5 bases short, with an unmatched junction base count of 10. Taken from cysteine to phenylalanine, the CDR3 has 14 residues. Solely the CDR3 DNA is kept, with 42 bases framed from the first base. Patients chosen for sequencing had shown expansion of CD8+CD57+ cells by flow cytometry. Every patient had a diagnosis of severe acquired aplastic anemia based on International Study of Aplastic Anemia and Agranulocytosis and Camitta criteria. At the time blood was sampled, none of the patients had received any therapy. TCR repertoires of sorted CD4+ and CD8+ blood T cells from severe aplastic anemia patients and healthy subjects were deep-sequenced in the study. In the USA, patient enrollment took place under clinicaltrials.gov protocols 00001620, 01623167, 00001397, 00071045, 00081523 and 00961064. Ficoll-Paque density gradient centrifugation was used to isolate peripheral blood mononuclear cells. CD4+ and CD8+ T cells were sorted by FACS or magnetic beads before DNA extraction.

Profiling of TCR beta VDJ combinations and CDR3 sequences used genomic DNA as the template. TCR repertoire sequencing was run on an Illumina HiSeq 2000. The paper's data handling went like this. TRBV/TRBJ rearrangement plots, CDR3 size and DJ length profiles, and Simpson's diversity index were used to evaluate the repertoires. The most abundant DNA sequence in the deep sequencing data was taken as the immunodominant clone. CDR3 amino acid sequences were screened for sharing across subjects and compared with published repertoires and the VDJdb database. TCRdb ran its own pipeline on the public reads, namely fastp trimming at Q25 and MiXCR clone calling, and kept in-frame beta chains. Here each entry gathers all rows of one CDR3 protein and keeps the most common genes and DNA. TCRdb, not the original authors, processed these V and J calls. This sample has approximately 59,000 distinct CDR3 sequences in its table, and roughly three fifths of those were observed once. Under 20% of the sample is in the top ten clones.

Sequencing input: sorted CD4+, CD8+, or CD8+CD57+ T cells (not recorded which) from PBMCs. This sequence uses TRBV29-1 and TRBJ1-1, with 9 central nucleotides matching TRBD1. The receptor was derived from a human donor with aplastic anemia. The CDR3 loop reads CSVRQGTGLTEAFF. The nucleotides are TGCAGCGTACGACAAGGGACAGGGTTAACTGAAGCTTTCTTT.